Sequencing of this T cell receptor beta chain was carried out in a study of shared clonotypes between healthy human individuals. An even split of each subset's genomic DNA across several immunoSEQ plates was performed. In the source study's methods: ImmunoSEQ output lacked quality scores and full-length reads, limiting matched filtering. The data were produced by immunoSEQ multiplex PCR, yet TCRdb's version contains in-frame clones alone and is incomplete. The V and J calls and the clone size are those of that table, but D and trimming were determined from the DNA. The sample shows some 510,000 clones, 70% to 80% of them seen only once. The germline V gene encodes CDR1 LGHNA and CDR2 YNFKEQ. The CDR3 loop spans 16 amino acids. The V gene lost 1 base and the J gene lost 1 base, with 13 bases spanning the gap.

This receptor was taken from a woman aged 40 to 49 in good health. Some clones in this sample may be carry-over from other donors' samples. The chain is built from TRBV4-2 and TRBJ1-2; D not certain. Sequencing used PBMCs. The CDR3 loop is CASSQGLQEINYGYTF. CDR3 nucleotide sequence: TGTGCCAGCAGCCAAGGTTTGCAGGAGATTAACTATGGCTACACCTTC.